This T cell receptor beta chain is from a study of tissue T cells after allogeneic stem cell transplantation. Study-wide findings and caveats: Tissue-detected TCR repertoire was only partly captured by blood and spleen T cells. Anatomically similar tissues had similar TCR repertoires within each patient. Which tissue TCRs were alloreactive or antigen-specific was not determined. Some clones might be persisting host cells.

Survey-depth TCRbeta CDR3 sequencing reported V/J genes and productive frequencies. The method was immunoSEQ multiplex PCR; TCRdb's version includes in-frame clones alone and lacks a portion of them. The table has thousands of clones, approximately 50% seen once. As regards this clone: Its matching antigen is unknown. Gene names and germline match the mouse. Read data end 1 residue before the CDR3 end; the end is taken from the germline J gene.

Time point given: mouse harvest day 7 after allogeneic transplant. Mouse grafts combined 10^7 T-cell-depleted bone marrow cells with 10^6 splenic CD5+ T cells. The CDR3 runs 14 residues. The V and J ends lost 6 bases and 3 bases respectively, with 15 bases between them. Germline V gene lookup returns CDR1 FNHDT and CDR2 SITEND (reference sequence). V usage is TRBV19 and J usage is TRBJ1-1; D is perhaps TRBD1 (6 bases). The sequencing input was gut tissue. The source is a female BALB/c mouse given C57BL/6 T cells with graft-versus-host disease after an allogeneic hematopoietic cell transplant. The CDR3 region is CASKEGRGDTEVFF. The sequenced part of the CDR3 DNA is TGTGCCAGCAAAGAGGGGAGGGGGGACACAGAAGTCTTC.